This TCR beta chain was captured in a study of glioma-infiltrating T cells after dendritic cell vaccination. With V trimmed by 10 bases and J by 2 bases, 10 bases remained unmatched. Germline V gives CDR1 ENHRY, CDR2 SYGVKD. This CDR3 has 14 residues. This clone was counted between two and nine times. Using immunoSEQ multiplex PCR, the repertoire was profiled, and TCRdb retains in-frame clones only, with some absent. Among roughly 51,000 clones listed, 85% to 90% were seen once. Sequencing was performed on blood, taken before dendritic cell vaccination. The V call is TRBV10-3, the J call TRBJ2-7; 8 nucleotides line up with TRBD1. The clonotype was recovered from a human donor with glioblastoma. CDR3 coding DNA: TGTGCCAGTAGGACAGGGAGGTGGACCTACGAGCAGTACTTC. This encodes CASRTGRWTYEQYF.